This T cell receptor (beta chain) was sequenced in a study of blood T cells in healthy people across ages. Comments on this clonotype: The antigen is undetermined.

Study-wide results and limits: Observed TCR beta diversity per million T cells went down as age went up. This fall followed a roughly linear course with age. Versus aged donors, long-lived donors had higher diversity and more naive CD4+ cells.

The CDR3 runs to 16 residues. Germline V gives CDR1 MGHRA, CDR2 YSYEKL. V lost 1 base, J lost 10 bases, and 11 bases stayed unmatched. Primed by a sample-barcoded 5' primer and a J-beta primer mix, a second PCR proceeded for about 6 to 12 cycles. Tags on each cDNA molecule came from a template-switch adaptor with 12 random nucleotides. TCRdb fed the 5' RACE reads into MiXCR, producing one record per CDR3 protein. The repertoire holds around 1,600,000 distinct CDR3 sequences, roughly 43% seen once, with 4% in the top ten. The material sequenced was blood. This TCR derives from a woman aged 18-29 years in good health. J is TRBJ2-1 and V is TRBV4-1; TRBD2 agrees at 9 bases. CDR3 DNA: TGCGCCAGCAGCCAAGGAGGTGCGGGGGGGCCCGGAGAGCAGTTCTTC. Amino acid sequence: CASSQGGAGGPGEQFF.